The entry below describes one TCR beta chain. This entry is derived from a study of T cell responses to AZD1222 COVID-19 vaccine. The method was immunoSEQ multiplex PCR; TCRdb's version includes in-frame clones alone and lacks a portion of them. The data show about 83,000 clones, around 89% seen once. CDR1 and CDR2 (germline): LNHDA, SQIVND (reference sequence). This CDR3 comprises 15 residues. Trimming stripped 3 bases from V and 3 bases from J, with 15 bases between. Source: peripheral blood, taken on day 0 of MenACWY control vaccination. This TCR derives from an adult in good health. The V call is TRBV19, the J call TRBJ2-7; D may be TRBD1 or TRBD2 (6 bases each). The CDR3 here is CASSIGGTLGYEQYF. The CDR3 coding sequence is TGTGCCAGTAGTATTGGGGGGACACTGGGCTACGAGCAGTACTTC.